Here is one TCR beta chain with its context. Repertoires were generated with immunoSEQ multiplex PCR, while TCRdb's copy carries only in-frame clones and drops some. The table records tens of thousands of clones, under 95% of them present only once. CDR3 length: 15 residues. Trimming shortened V by 1 base and J by 1 base, and 11 bases separated the two germline ends. Germline V CDR1 and CDR2: MGHRA, YSYEKL. The data derive from a study of OX40 agonist ivuxolimab in advanced cancers. At baseline, cycle 4 day 1, and cycle 7 day 1, blood was sampled. The starting material was CD4+ or CD8+ T cells sorted from blood, obtained in a trial of the OX40 agonist ivuxolimab. The source is an adult with an advanced solid tumor such as melanoma, head and neck, liver or kidney cancer. This chain joins TRBV4-1 and TRBJ2-7, with no clear D. The CDR3 region is CASSQGWVGSYEQYF. For the CDR3, the DNA is TGCGCCAGCAGCCAAGGATGGGTGGGGTCCTACGAGCAGTACTTC.